The 28 T cell receptor beta chains reported below all come from one sample, sequenced in a study of control samples from healthy donors and cancer patients. The assay was immunoSEQ multiplex PCR, and TCRdb's table has in-frame clones only and misses some. The repertoire holds about 130,000 clones, with approximately 92% as singletons. Sequenced sample: PBMCs. These receptors originate from an elderly man with head and neck cancer.

The V and J genes are TRBV3-1 (or the pseudogene TRBV3-2) and TRBJ1-2; D possibly corresponds to TRBD1 (5 bases). Germline lookup yields CDR1 LGHDT and CDR2 YNNKEL (reference sequence). CDR3 size: 13 residues. Trimming removed 1 base from V and 8 bases from J, with 11 bases in between. The CDR3 loop is CASSQAARGGYTF. DNA of the CDR3: TGTGCCAGCAGCCAAGCGGCGAGGGGAGGCTACACCTTC.

This chain joins TRBV18 and TRBJ1-3; D is unclear. The germline gives CDR1 KGHSH, CDR2 LQKENI. Trimming left V 2 bases short and J 0 bases short, with 11 bases between. The CDR3 sequence is 16 residues long. Here the CDR3 reads CASSPNRVYSGNTIYF. In DNA, the CDR3 is TGTGCCAGCTCACCAAACAGAGTATACTCTGGAAACACCATATATTTT.

The sample holds one count of this clone. CDR3 in DNA: TGTGCCAGCGTCTCGGAAGGCGTGTGGGTACAAGAGACCCAGTACTTC. As protein: CASVSEGVWVQETQYF. This chain links TRBV7-8 with TRBJ2-5; no reliable D call. The CDR3 runs 16 residues. V lost 8 bases, J lost 2 bases, and 21 bases lay in between. From germline, CDR1 is SGHVS and CDR2 FQNEAQ.

V gene TRBV19 combines with J gene TRBJ1-2; TRBD1 might be the D (6 bases). Germline CDR1 reads LNHDA; CDR2 reads SQIVND (reference sequence). CDR3 size: 15 residues. Trimming took off 3 bases at V and 4 bases at J, with 15 bases between the two ends. The CDR3 protein is CASSMSDSLFYGYTF. The DNA of the CDR3 is TGTGCCAGTAGTATGTCGGACAGCCTCTTCTATGGCTACACCTTC. Together with reference TRBV19 and TRBJ1-2, the CDR3 gives the full variable domain: DGGITQSPKYLFRKEGQNVTLSCEQNLNHDAMYWYRQDPGQGLRLIYYSQIVNDFQKGDIAEGYSVSREKKESFPLTVTSAQKNPTAFYLCASSMSDSLFYGYTFGSGTRLTVV.

The chain employs TRBV19 and TRBJ1-2; possibly TRBD1 for D (5 bases). Trimming left V 3 bases short and J 7 bases short, with 9 bases between. Germline V lookup: CDR1 LNHDA, CDR2 SQIVND (reference sequence). This CDR3 spans 12 amino acids. DNA of the CDR3: TGTGCCAGTAGTATCAGGGATGGTGGCTACACCTTC. It encodes CASSIRDGGYTF.

The J gene is TRBJ1-5, the V gene TRBV2; D gene unclear. Germline CDR1 is SNHLY and CDR2 is FYNNEI. Trimming removed 3 bases at V and 2 bases at J, with 5 bases between. The CDR3 has 13 amino acids. The CDR3 loop reads CASSDLGNQPQHF. In nucleotides, the CDR3 is TGTGCCAGCAGTGATTTGGGCAATCAGCCCCAGCATTTT.

The genes are TRBV2 and TRBJ2-7; 11 positions agree with TRBD2. CDR1 is SNHLY, CDR2 FYNNEI, per germline. The trim removed 7 bases at V and 5 bases at J, leaving 7 bases unmatched. CDR3 length equals 14 residues. For the CDR3, the DNA is TGTGCCAGCATTGCTCTAGCGGGGGGAAACGAGCAGTACTTC. It encodes CASIALAGGNEQYF. Full variable domain (outside the CDR3, taken from reference TRBV2 and TRBJ2-7): EPEVTQTPSHQVTQMGQEVILRCVPISNHLYFYWYRQILGQKVEFLVSFYNNEISEKSEIFDDQFSVERPDGSNFTLKIRSTKLEDSAMYFCASIALAGGNEQYFGPGTRLTVT.

This clone was recorded at least ten times. V usage is TRBV7-9 and J usage is TRBJ1-1, with 12 bases lining up with TRBD1. The CDR3 has 16 amino acids. Germline loops: CDR1 SEHNR, CDR2 FQNEAQ (reference sequence). J lost 5 bases, V lost 5 bases, and 9 bases had no gene match. CDR3: CASSHRDRGRGTEAFF. CDR3 coding DNA: TGTGCCAGCAGCCACCGGGACAGGGGGCGAGGAACTGAAGCTTTCTTT.

This rearrangement joins TRBV12-5 to TRBJ1-3; 8 positions agree with TRBD1. Germline trimming cut 7 bases from V and 0 bases from J; bases unmatched to any gene: 20. Germline V CDR1 and CDR2: LGHNT, FRNRAP. CDR3 length: 20 amino acids. The CDR3 sequence is CASVLIVGQAVWSSGNTIYF. In DNA form, the CDR3 reads TGTGCTAGTGTTTTAATCGTGGGACAGGCCGTATGGAGCTCTGGAAACACCATATATTTT.

CDR3 DNA: TGTGCCAGCAGCTTCCCAGGGTTTGACTATGGCTACACCTTC. It specifies CASSFPGFDYGYTF. This chain joins TRBV7-9 and TRBJ1-2, with D maybe TRBD1 (5 bases). V dropped 3 bases and J dropped 3 bases, with 11 bases sitting between them. CDR3 length: 14 amino acids. Germline values: CDR1 SEHNR, CDR2 FQNEAQ (reference sequence).

The CDR3: CASRKREGGGYTF. The CDR3, as DNA: TGTGCCAGCAGAAAAAGGGAGGGAGGAGGCTACACCTTC. The rearrangement joins TRBV6-4 to TRBJ1-2, with no clear D. In germline, CDR1 is MRHNA, CDR2 SNTAGT. V was pared by 6 bases and J by 8 bases, with 16 bases between. The CDR3 sequence is 13 residues long.

The gene calls are TRBV12-3 or TRBV12-4 and TRBJ1-2; D unresolved. The CDR3 is 13 amino acids. Trimming stripped 4 bases from V and 2 bases from J, with 8 bases between. This chain's CDR3 is CASSWHSNYGYTF. CDR3 nucleotide sequence: TGTGCCAGCAGTTGGCACTCCAACTATGGCTACACCTTC.

This clone was detected once. The V gene is TRBV7-8, the J gene TRBJ2-1; D remains ambiguous. In germline, CDR1 is SGHVS, CDR2 FQNEAQ. V was cut by 1 base and J by 4 bases, with 11 bases left in between. The CDR3 has 15 residues. DNA for the CDR3: TGTGCCAGCAGCTTAGATCGGCGAGCTTACAATGAGCAGTTCTTC. It translates to CASSLDRRAYNEQFF.

V gene TRBV9 combines with J gene TRBJ2-2; the match to TRBD2 covers 11 bases. V was clipped by 7 bases and J by 7 bases; unmatched bases: 12. The germline V gene encodes CDR1 SGDLS and CDR2 YYNGEE. The CDR3 totals 16 residues. CDR3 loop: CASQSLAGGPGGELFF. In DNA form, the CDR3 reads TGTGCCAGCCAATCCTTAGCGGGAGGGCCCGGCGGGGAGCTGTTTTTT.

Only one count was recorded for this clone. This chain joins TRBV6-2 or TRBV6-3 and TRBJ1-2; unclear D gene. CDR1 is MNHEY and CDR2 is SVGEGT in the germline V gene. This CDR3 spans 11 amino acids. Trimming removed 4 bases from V and 7 bases from J, with 7 bases in between. CDR3 residues: CASSSGSGYTF. In DNA form, the CDR3 reads TGTGCCAGCAGTTCGGGGTCTGGCTACACCTTC.

CDR3 sequence: CASSPRTGLNTEAFF. In DNA form, the CDR3 reads TGTGCCAGTAGTCCCCGGACAGGGTTGAACACTGAAGCTTTCTTT. The chain carries TRBV19 and TRBJ1-1; 8 nucleotides align to TRBD1. J gave up 0 bases and V 5 bases, and 5 bases lay outside the gene matches. This CDR3 comprises 15 residues. The V gene's germline CDR1 is LNHDA and CDR2 SQIVND (reference sequence).

This chain joins TRBV4-1 and TRBJ2-2, with 10 bases that match TRBD1. Germline V CDR1 and CDR2: MGHRA, YSYEKL. Unmatched junction bases numbered 2, after V lost 2 bases and J lost 5 bases. The CDR3 runs 15 residues. CDR3 amino acids: CASSQPGQGTGELFF. Written as DNA, the CDR3 is TGCGCCAGCAGCCAACCGGGACAGGGGACCGGGGAGCTGTTTTTT.

CDR3: CASSLEGSTDTQYF. Here the CDR3 DNA reads TGCGCCAGCAGCTTGGAAGGCAGCACAGATACGCAGTATTTT. This chain uses TRBV5-1 with TRBJ2-3; no clear D. The germline V gene has CDR1 SGHRS and CDR2 YFSETQ. This CDR3 has 14 amino acids. Trimming shortened V by 0 bases and J by 0 bases, and 5 bases separated the two germline ends. The full variable domain, completed using reference TRBV5-1 and TRBJ2-3, is KAGVTQTPRYLIKTRGQQVTLSCSPISGHRSVSWYQQTPGQGLQFLFEYFSETQRNKGNFPGRFSGRQFSNSRSEMNVSTLELGDSALYLCASSLEGSTDTQYFGPGTRLTVL.

The rearrangement uses TRBV9 and TRBJ2-2; 7 bases line up with TRBD2. V dropped 0 bases and J dropped 0; count of bases not matched to a gene: 2. The CDR3 spans 16 residues. CDR1 and CDR2 from the germline V gene are SGDLS and YYNGEE. CDR3 in amino acids: CASSVVGGANTGELFF. The CDR3 nucleotides are TGTGCCAGCAGCGTAGTTGGGGGGGCGAACACCGGGGAGCTGTTTTTT.

The chain recombines TRBV7-2 with TRBJ2-1; D not certain. Germline V lookup: CDR1 SGHTA, CDR2 FQGNSA. V lost 5 bases and J lost 8, with 10 bases in between. The CDR3 runs 12 residues. The CDR3 loop reads CASSRYYDEQFF. The CDR3 DNA reads TGTGCCAGCAGCCGGTATTACGATGAGCAGTTCTTC.

The chain employs TRBV6-5 and TRBJ2-7; 7 bases agree with TRBD1. The germline V gene encodes CDR1 MNHEY and CDR2 SVGAGI. The ends lost 2 bases at V and 5 bases at J; junction bases unmatched: 12. This CDR3 comprises 16 residues. CDR3 DNA sequence: TGTGCCAGCAGTTACGAGGGGGCCCAGGGGATCCACGAGCAGTACTTC. It yields the protein CASSYEGAQGIHEQYF.

This chain connects TRBV11-2 to TRBJ1-6; possible D gene TRBD1, 5 bases. Looked up from germline, CDR1 is SGHAT and CDR2 is FQNNGV. The V and J ends lost 2 bases and 9 bases respectively, with 11 bases between them. CDR3 size: 14 residues. The chain's CDR3 is CASSLNRRLSPLHF. CDR3 in DNA: TGTGCCAGCAGCTTAAACAGGCGGCTTTCACCCCTCCACTTT.

J is TRBJ1-1 and V is TRBV12-3 or TRBV12-4; D gene ambiguous. The CDR3 consists of 12 residues. V gave up 3 bases and J gave up 1 base, with 3 bases separating them. CDR3 nucleotides: TGTGCCAGCAGTTTCGAGAACACTGAAGCTTTCTTT. This encodes CASSFENTEAFF.

The rearrangement links TRBV2 to TRBJ1-1; D not resolved. Germline CDR1 reads SNHLY; CDR2 reads FYNNEI. The CDR3 is 14 residues long. Trimming removed 5 bases from V and 5 bases from J, with 15 bases in between. CDR3 residues: CASSMTVSRTEAFF. The CDR3 bases are TGTGCCAGCAGTATGACCGTCTCTAGGACTGAAGCTTTCTTT.

V is TRBV2 and J is TRBJ1-2, with no clear D. There are 16 residues in the CDR3. Germline loops: CDR1 SNHLY, CDR2 FYNNEI. Trimming removed 1 base at V and 0 bases at J, with 12 bases between. CDR3 bases: TGTGCCAGCAGTGAAGGAATTACGGCAGCTAACTATGGCTACACCTTC. Protein product: CASSEGITAANYGYTF.

The genes are TRBV24-1 and TRBJ2-7; D is perhaps TRBD1 (6 bases). V shed 9 bases and J shed 5 bases, with 22 bases lying between them. The CDR3 covers 15 residues. Germline values: CDR1 KGHDR, CDR2 SFDVKD. The CDR3 sequence is CATEGGGNLAHEQYF. CDR3 coding DNA: TGTGCCACCGAAGGGGGTGGCAATCTCGCCCACGAGCAGTACTTC.

The chain has TRBV19 and TRBJ2-1, with D tentatively TRBD2 (5 bases). Germline V gene data show CDR1 as LNHDA and CDR2 as SQIVND (reference sequence). The V gene lost 6 bases and the J gene lost 2 bases, with 11 bases spanning the gap. This CDR3 spans 14 amino acids. The CDR3 reads CASSRLQAYNEQFF. The CDR3 DNA sequence: TGTGCCAGTAGCCGACTACAAGCCTACAATGAGCAGTTCTTC.

V and J are TRBV19 and TRBJ1-5, with 11 bases fitting TRBD1. With 5 bases clipped from V and 7 bases from J, the junction kept 1 base outside the gene matches. CDR1 is LNHDA, CDR2 SQIVND, per germline (reference sequence). The CDR3 is 13 amino acids. The CDR3 loop is CASSGQGAQPQHF. DNA for the CDR3: TGTGCCAGTAGTGGACAGGGGGCACAGCCCCAGCATTTT.